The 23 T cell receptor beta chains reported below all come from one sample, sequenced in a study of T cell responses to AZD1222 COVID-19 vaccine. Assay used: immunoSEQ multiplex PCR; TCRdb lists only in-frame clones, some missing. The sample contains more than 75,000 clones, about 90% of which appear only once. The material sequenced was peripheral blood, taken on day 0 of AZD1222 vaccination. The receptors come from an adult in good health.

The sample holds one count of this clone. DNA for the CDR3: TGTGCCAGCAGCACCCATGGGATTGCAACTAATGAAAAACTGTTTTTT. Its protein is CASSTHGIATNEKLFF. This chain connects TRBV21-1 to TRBJ1-4. TRBV21-1 is flagged as a pseudogene. This CDR3 comprises 16 residues.

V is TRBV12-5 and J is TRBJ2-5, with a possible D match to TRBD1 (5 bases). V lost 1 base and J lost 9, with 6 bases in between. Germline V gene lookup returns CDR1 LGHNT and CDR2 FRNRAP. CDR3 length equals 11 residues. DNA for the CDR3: TGTGCTAGTGGTTTGGCAGGGCCCCAGTACTTC. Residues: CASGLAGPQYF.

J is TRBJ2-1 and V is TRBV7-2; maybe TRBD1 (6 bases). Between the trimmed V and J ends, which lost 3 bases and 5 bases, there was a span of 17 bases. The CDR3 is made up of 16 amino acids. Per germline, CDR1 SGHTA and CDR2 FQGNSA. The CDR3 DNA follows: TGTGCCAGCAGCTTTTTGGACAGAGGAGAGGACAATGAGCAGTTCTTC. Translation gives CASSFLDRGEDNEQFF.

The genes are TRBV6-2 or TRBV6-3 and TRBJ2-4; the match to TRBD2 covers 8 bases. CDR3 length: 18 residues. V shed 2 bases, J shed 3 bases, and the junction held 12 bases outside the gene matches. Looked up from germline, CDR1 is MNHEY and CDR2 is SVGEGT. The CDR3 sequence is CASSYAAGTSWVKNIQYF. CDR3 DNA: TGTGCCAGCAGTTACGCTGCCGGGACTAGTTGGGTCAAAAACATTCAGTACTTC.

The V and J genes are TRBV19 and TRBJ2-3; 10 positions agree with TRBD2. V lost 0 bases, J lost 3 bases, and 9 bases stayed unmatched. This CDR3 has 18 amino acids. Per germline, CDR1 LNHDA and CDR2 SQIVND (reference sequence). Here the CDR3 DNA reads TGTGCCAGTAGTATAGATTGGCTAGCGGGAGTCAGGACAGATACGCAGTATTTT. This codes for CASSIDWLAGVRTDTQYF.

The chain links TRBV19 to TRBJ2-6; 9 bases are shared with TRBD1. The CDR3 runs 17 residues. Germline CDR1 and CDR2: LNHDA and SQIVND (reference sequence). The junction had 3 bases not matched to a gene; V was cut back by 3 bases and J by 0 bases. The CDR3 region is CASSMGQGYSGANVLTF. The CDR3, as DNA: TGTGCCAGTAGTATGGGACAGGGCTACTCTGGGGCCAACGTCCTGACTTTC.

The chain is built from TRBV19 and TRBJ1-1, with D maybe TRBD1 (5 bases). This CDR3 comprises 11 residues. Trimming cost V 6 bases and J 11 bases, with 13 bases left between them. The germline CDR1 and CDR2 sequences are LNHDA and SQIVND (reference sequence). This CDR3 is CASSTGTGAFF. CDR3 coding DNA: TGTGCCAGTAGCACTGGGACCGGGGCTTTCTTT.

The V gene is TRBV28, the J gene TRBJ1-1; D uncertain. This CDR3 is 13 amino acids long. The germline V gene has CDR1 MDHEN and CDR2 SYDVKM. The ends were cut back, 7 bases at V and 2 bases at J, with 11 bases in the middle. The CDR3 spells CASTRRVNTEAFF. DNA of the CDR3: TGTGCCAGCACGCGGAGAGTTAACACTGAAGCTTTCTTT.

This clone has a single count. The CDR3 DNA sequence: TGTGCCAGCAGCTTAAACCCCAATGAGCAGTTCTTC. It yields the protein CASSLNPNEQFF. The chain couples TRBV7-3 to TRBJ2-1; no reliable D call. Between the trimmed V and J ends, which lost 1 base and 6 bases, there was a span of 4 bases. Germline CDR1 and CDR2: SGHTA and FQGTGA. The CDR3 is 12 amino acids.

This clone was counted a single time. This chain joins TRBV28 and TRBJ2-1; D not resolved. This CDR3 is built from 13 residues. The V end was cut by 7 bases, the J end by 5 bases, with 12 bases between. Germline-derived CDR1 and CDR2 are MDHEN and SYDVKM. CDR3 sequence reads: CASKTAADNEQFF. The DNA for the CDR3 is TGTGCCAGCAAGACGGCAGCCGACAATGAGCAGTTCTTC.

The CDR3 sequence is CASSPRDPGEKLFF. Written as DNA, the CDR3 is TGTGCCAGCTCACCACGGGACCCCGGGGAGAAACTGTTTTTT. This chain connects TRBV18 to TRBJ1-4; D may be TRBD1 (5 bases). Trimming cost V 1 base and J 11 bases, with 14 bases left between them. There are 14 residues in the CDR3. Germline-derived CDR1 and CDR2 are KGHSH and LQKENI.

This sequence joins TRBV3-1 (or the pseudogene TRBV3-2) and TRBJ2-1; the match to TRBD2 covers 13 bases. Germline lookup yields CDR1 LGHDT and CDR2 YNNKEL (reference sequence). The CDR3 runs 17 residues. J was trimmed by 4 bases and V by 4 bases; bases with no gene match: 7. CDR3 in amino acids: CASSPRTSGSGYNEQFF. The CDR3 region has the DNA TGTGCCAGCAGCCCTAGGACTAGCGGGAGTGGGTACAATGAGCAGTTCTTC.

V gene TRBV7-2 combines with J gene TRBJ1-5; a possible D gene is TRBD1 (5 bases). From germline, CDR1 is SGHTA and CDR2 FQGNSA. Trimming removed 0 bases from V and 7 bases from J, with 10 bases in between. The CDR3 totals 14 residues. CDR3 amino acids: CASSLAGPGQPQHF. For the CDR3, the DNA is TGTGCCAGCAGCTTAGCGGGGCCGGGGCAGCCCCAGCATTTT.

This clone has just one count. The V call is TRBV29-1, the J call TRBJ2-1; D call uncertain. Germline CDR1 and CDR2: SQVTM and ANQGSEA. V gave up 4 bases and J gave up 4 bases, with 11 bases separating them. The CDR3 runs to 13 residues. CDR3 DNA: TGCAGCGTTGGAGTGGGGATTTACAATGAGCAGTTCTTC. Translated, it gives CSVGVGIYNEQFF.

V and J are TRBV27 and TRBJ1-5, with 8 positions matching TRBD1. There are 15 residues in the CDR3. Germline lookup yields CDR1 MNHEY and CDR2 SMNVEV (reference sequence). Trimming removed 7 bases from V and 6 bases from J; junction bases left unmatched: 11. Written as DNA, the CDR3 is TGTGCCAGCACCAAGACAGGGGAAGGGACTCAGCCCCAGCATTTT. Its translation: CASTKTGEGTQPQHF.

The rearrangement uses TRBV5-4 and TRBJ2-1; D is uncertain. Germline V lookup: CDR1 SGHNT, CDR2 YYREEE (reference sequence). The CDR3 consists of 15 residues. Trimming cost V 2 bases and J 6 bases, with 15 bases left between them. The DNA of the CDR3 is TGTGCCAGCAGCTTCGGGCAGGAAACCGCCAATGAGCAGTTCTTC. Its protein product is CASSFGQETANEQFF.

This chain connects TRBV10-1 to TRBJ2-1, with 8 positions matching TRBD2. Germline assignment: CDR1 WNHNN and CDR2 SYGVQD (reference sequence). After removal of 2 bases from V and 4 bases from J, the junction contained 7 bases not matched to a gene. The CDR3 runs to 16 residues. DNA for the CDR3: TGCGCCAGCAGTGAGATTAGCGGGACCCCATACAATGAGCAGTTCTTC. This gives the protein CASSEISGTPYNEQFF.

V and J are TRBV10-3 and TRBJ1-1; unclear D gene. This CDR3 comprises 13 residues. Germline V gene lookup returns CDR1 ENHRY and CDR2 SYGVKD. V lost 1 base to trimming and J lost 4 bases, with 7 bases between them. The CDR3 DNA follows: TGTGCCATCAGTGAGTGGGAGGGCACTGAAGCTTTCTTT. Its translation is CAISEWEGTEAFF.

The CDR3 loop reads CASGAGGGTNTGELFF. The CDR3 coding sequence is TGTGCCAGCGGGGCGGGTGGGGGCACTAACACCGGGGAGCTGTTTTTT. The chain couples TRBV5-4 to TRBJ2-2; D may be TRBD1 (6 bases). Germline values: CDR1 SGHNT, CDR2 YYREEE (reference sequence). The CDR3 is made up of 16 amino acids. V was shortened by 7 bases and J by 2 bases, with 18 bases between the two germline ends.

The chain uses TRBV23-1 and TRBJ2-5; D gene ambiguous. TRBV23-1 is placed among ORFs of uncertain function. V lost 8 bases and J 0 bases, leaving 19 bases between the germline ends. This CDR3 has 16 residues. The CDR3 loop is CASSPAPSFDQETQYF. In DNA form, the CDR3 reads TGCGCCAGCTCACCCGCGCCTAGTTTTGACCAAGAGACCCAGTACTTC.

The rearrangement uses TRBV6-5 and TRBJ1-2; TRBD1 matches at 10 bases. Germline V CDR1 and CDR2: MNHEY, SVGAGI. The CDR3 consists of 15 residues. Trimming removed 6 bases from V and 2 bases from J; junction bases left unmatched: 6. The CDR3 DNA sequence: TGTGCCAGCAGGGTAGGGACAGGGGCCAACTATGGCTACACCTTC. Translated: CASRVGTGANYGYTF.

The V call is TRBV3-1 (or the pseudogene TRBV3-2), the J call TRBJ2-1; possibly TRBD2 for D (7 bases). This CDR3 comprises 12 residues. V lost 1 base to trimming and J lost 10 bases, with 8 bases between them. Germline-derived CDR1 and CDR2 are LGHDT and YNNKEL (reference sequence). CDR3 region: CASSQAGGEQFF. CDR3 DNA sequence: TGTGCCAGCAGCCAAGCGGGGGGCGAGCAGTTCTTC.

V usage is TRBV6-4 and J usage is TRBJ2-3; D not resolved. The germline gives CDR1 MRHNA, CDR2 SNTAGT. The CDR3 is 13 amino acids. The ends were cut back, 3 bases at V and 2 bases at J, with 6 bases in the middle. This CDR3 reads CASSERVTDTQYF. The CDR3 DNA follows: TGTGCCAGCAGTGAAAGGGTCACAGATACGCAGTATTTT.